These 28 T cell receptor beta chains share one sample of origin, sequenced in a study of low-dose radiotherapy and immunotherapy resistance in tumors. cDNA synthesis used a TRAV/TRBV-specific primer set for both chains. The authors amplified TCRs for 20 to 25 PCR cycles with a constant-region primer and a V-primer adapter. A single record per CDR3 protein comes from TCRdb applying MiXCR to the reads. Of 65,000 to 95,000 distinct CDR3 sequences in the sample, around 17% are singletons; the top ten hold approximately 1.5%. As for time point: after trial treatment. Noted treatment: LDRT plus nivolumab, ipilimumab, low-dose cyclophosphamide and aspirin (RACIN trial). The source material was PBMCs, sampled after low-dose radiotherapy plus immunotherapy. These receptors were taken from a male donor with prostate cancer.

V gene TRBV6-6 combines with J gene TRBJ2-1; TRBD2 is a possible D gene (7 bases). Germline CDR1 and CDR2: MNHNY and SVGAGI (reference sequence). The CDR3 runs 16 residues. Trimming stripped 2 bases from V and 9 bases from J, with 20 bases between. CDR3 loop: CASSYQGGRAGGEQFF. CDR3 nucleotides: TGTGCCAGCAGTTACCAAGGGGGGAGGGCCGGGGGTGAGCAGTTCTTC.

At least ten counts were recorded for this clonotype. The CDR3 loop reads CASSGGSGTTYNEQFF. CDR3 coding DNA: TGTGCCAGTAGTGGAGGCTCCGGGACAACCTACAATGAGCAGTTCTTC. The chain links TRBV19 to TRBJ2-1, with a tentative D call TRBD1 (6 bases). The germline V and J ends were trimmed by 5 bases and 2 bases, with 16 bases remaining between them. This CDR3 is built from 16 residues. Germline V gene lookup returns CDR1 LNHDA and CDR2 SQIVND (reference sequence).

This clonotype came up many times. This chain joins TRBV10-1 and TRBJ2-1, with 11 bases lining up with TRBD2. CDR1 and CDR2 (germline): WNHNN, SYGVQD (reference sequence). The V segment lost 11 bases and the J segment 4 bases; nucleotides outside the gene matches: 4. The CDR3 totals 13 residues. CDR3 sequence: CAGGLAGYNEQFF. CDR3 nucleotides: TGCGCCGGAGGACTAGCGGGTTACAATGAGCAGTTCTTC.

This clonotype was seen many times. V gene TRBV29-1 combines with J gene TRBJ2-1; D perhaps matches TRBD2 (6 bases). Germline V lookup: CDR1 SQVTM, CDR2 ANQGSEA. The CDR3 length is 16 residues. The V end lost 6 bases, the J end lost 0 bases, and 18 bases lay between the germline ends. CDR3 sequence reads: CSVGGASAFSYNEQFF. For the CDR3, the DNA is TGCAGCGTCGGCGGGGCTAGCGCCTTCTCCTACAATGAGCAGTTCTTC.

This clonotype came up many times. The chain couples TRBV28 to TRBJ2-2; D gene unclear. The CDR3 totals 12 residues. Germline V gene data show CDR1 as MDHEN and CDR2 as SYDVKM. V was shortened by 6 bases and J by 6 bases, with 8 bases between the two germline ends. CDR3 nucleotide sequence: TGTGCCAGCAGCCTTCTAGCCGGGGAGCTGTTTTTT. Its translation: CASSLLAGELFF.

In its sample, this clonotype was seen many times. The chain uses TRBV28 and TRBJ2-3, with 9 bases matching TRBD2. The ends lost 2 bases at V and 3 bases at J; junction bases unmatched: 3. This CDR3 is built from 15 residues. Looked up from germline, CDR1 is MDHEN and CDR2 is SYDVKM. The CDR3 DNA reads TGTGCCAGCAGTTTAAGTAGCGGGAGTACAGATACGCAGTATTTT. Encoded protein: CASSLSSGSTDTQYF.

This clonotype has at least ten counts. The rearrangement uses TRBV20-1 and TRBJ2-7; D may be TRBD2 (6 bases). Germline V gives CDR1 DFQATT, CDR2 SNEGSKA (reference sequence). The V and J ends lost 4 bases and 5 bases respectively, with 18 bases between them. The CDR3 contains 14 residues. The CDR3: CSATLQSGGNEQYF. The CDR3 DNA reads TGCAGTGCTACGTTGCAGTCCGGCGGGAACGAGCAGTACTTC.

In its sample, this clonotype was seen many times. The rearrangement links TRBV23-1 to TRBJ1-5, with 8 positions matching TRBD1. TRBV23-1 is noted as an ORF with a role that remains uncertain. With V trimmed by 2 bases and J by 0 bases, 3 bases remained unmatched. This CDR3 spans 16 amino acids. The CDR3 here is CASSQRTGNSNQPQHF. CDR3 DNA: TGCGCCAGCAGTCAACGGACAGGGAATAGCAATCAGCCCCAGCATTTT.

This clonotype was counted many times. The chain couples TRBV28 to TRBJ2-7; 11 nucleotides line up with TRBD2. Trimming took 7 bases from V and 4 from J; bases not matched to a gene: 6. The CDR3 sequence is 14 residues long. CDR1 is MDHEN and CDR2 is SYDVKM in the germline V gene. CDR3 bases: TGTGCCAGCAATCCCCCTAGCGGGAGGTACGAGCAGTACTTC. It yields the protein CASNPPSGRYEQYF.

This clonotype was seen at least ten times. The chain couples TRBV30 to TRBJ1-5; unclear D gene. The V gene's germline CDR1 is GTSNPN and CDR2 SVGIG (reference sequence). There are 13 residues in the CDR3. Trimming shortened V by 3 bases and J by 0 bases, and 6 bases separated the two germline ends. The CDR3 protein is CAWSGISNQPQHF. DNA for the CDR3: TGTGCCTGGAGCGGGATTAGCAATCAGCCCCAGCATTTT.

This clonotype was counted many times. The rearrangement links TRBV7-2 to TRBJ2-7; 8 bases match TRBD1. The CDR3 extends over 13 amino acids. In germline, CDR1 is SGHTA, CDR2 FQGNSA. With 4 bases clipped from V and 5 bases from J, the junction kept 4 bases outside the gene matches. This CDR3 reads CASSSRQGNEQYF. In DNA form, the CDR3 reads TGTGCCAGCAGCTCCAGACAGGGGAACGAGCAGTACTTC. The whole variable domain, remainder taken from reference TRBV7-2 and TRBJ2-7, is GAGVSQSPSNKVTEKGKDVELRCDPISGHTALYWYRQSLGQGLEFLIYFQGNSAPDKSGLPSDRFSAERTGGSVSTLTIQRTQQEDSAVYLCASSSRQGNEQYFGPGTRLTVT.

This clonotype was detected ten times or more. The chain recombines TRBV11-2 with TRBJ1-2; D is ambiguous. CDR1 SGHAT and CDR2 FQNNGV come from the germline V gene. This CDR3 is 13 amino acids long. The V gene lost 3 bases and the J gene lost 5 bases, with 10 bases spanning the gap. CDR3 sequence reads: CASSFSSRYGYTF. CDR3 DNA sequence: TGTGCCAGCAGCTTTTCGTCCCGGTATGGCTACACCTTC.

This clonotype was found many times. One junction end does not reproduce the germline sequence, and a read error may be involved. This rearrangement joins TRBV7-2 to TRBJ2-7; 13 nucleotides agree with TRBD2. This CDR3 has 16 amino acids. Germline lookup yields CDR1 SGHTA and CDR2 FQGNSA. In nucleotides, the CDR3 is TGTGCCAGCAGCGCGATGGGACTAGCGGGGCCCCACGACCAGTACTTC. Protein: CASSAMGLAGPHDQYF.

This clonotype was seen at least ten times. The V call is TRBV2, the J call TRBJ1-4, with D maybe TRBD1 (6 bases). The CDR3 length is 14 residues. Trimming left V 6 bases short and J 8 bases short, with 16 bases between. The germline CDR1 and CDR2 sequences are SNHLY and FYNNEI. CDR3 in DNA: TGTGCCAGCAGGATACAGGGAATTCAAGAAAAACTGTTTTTT. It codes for CASRIQGIQEKLFF.

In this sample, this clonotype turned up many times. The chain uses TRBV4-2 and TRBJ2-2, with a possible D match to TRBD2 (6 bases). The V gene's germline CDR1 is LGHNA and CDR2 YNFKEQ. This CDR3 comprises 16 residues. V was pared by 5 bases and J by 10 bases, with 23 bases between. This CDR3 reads CASSGGVGSRTEELFF. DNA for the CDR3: TGTGCCAGCAGCGGAGGGGTGGGGTCGAGAACGGAGGAGCTGTTTTTT.

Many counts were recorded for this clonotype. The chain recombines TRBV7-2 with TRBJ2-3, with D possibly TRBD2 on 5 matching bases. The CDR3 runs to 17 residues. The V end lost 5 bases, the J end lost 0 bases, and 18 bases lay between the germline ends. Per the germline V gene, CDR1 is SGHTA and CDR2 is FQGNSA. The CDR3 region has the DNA TGTGCCAGCAGCCCCTGGGGAGAAGGCCCGAGCACAGATACGCAGTATTTT. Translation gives CASSPWGEGPSTDTQYF.

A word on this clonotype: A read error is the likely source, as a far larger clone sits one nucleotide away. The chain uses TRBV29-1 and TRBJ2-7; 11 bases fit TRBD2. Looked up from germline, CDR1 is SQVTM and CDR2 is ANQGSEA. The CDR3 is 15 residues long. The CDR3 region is CSVEELAGGPYEQYF. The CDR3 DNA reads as TGCAGCGTTGAAGAGTTAGCGGGAGGGCCCTATGAGCAGTACTTC.

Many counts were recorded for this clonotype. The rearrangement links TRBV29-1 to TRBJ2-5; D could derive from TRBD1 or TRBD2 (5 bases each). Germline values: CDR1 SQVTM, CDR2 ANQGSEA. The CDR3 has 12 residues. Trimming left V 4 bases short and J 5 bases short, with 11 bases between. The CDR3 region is CSVGDRGETQYF. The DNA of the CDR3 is TGCAGCGTTGGGGACCGTGGGGAGACCCAGTACTTC.

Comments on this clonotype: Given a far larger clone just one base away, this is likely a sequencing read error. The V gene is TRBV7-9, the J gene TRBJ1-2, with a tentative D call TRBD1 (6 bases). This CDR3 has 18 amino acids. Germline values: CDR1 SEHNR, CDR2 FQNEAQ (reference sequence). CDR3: CAGSEPTGPSSFNYGYTF. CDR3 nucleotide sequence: TGTGCCGGCAGCGAACCGACAGGCCCTAGCTCCTTTAACTATGGCTACACCTTC.

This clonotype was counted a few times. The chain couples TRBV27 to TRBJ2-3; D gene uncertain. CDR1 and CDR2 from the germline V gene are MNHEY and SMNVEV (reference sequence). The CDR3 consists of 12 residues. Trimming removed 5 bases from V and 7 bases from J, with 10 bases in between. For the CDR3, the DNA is TGTGCCAGCAGTCGGGCCGGAAATACGCAGTATTTT. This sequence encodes CASSRAGNTQYF.

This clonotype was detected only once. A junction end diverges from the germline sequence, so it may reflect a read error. CDR3 amino acids: CASSQETAQPQQF. The CDR3 DNA reads as TGCGCCAGCAGCCAAGAAACGGCGCAGCCCCAGCAGTTT. The chain joins TRBV4-3 to TRBJ1-5, with D unresolved. This CDR3 has 13 residues. From germline, CDR1 is LGHNA and CDR2 YSLEER.

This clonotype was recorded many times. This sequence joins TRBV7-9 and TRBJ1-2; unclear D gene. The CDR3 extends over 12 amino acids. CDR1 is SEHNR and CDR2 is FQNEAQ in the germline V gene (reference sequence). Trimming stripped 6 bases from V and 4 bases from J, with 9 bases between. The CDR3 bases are TGTGCCAGCAGTTCTGGGATCTATGGCTACACCTTC. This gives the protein CASSSGIYGYTF. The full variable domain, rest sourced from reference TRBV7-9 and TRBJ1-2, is DTGVSQNPRHKITKRGQNVTFRCDPISEHNRLYWYRQTLGQGPEFLTYFQNEAQLEKSRLLSDRFSAERPKGSFSTLEIQRTEQGDSAMYLCASSSGIYGYTFGSGTRLTVV.

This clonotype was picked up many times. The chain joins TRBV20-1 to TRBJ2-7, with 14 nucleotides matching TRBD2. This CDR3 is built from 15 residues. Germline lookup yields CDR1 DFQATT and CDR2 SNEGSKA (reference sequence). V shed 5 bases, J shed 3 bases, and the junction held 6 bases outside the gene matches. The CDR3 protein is CSAVPGLAGDYEQYF. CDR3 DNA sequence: TGCAGTGCTGTTCCGGGACTAGCGGGAGACTACGAGCAGTACTTC.

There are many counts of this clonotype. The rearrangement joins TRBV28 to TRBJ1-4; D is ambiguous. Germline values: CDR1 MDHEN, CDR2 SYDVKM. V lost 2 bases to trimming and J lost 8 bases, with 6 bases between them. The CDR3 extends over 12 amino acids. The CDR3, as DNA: TGTGCCAGCAGTTTAATCCGGGAAAAACTGTTTTTT. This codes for CASSLIREKLFF. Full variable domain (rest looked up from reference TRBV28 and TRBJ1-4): DVKVTQSSRYLVKRTGEKVFLECVQDMDHENMFWYRQDPGLGLRLIYFSYDVKMKEKGDIPEGYSVSREKKERFSLILESASTNQTSMYLCASSLIREKLFFGSGTQLSVL.

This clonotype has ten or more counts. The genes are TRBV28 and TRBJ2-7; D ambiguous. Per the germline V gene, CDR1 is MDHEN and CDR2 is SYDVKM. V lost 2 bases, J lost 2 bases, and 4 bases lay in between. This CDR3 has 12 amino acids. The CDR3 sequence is CASSLRPYEQYF. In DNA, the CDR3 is TGTGCCAGCAGTTTAAGGCCCTACGAGCAGTACTTC.

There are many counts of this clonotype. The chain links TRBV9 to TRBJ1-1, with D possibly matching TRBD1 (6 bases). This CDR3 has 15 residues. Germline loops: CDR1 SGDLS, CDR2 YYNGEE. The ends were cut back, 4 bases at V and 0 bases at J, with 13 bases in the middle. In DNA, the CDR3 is TGTGCCAGCAGCCCTCGGGACACCATGAACACTGAAGCTTTCTTT. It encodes CASSPRDTMNTEAFF.

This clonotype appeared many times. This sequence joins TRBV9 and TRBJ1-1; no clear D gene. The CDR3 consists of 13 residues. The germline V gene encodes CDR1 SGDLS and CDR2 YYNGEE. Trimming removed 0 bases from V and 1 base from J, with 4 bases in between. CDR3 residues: CASSVAGNTEAFF. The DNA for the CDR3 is TGTGCCAGCAGCGTAGCAGGGAACACTGAAGCTTTCTTT.

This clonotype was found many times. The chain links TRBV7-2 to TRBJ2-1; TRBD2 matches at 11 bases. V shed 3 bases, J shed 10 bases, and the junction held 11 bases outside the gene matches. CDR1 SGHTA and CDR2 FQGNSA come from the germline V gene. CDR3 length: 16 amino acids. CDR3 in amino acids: CASSFLISGRALEQFF. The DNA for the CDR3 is TGTGCCAGCAGCTTCCTGATTAGCGGGAGGGCTTTGGAGCAGTTCTTC.